This entry lists 27 T cell receptor beta chains sequenced from one sample in a study of shared clonotypes between healthy human individuals. Profiling relied on immunoSEQ multiplex PCR, and the TCRdb table lists in-frame clones only, not all of them. The table shows some 320,000 clones, with around 87% occurring only once. Sequencing input: memory CD8+ T cells sorted from blood. Subset here: CD45RO+ cells pooled with CCR7-negative TemRA cells. The origin of the receptors is a man aged 18 to 29 in good health.

The V call is TRBV7-9, the J call TRBJ2-7; no definite D call. Germline CDR1 reads SEHNR; CDR2 reads FQNEAQ (reference sequence). The CDR3 spans 15 residues. V lost 2 bases to trimming and J lost 0 bases, with 11 bases between them. The CDR3 sequence is CASSLLYASSYEQYF. The CDR3 region has the DNA TGTGCCAGCAGCTTACTCTACGCTAGCTCCTACGAGCAGTACTTC.

The chain uses TRBV5-1 and TRBJ2-1; no definite D call. V lost 0 bases and J lost 8, with 6 bases in between. This CDR3 is 12 amino acids long. Per the germline V gene, CDR1 is SGHRS and CDR2 is YFSETQ. CDR3 residues: CASSLAGDEQFF. CDR3 nucleotides: TGCGCCAGCAGCTTGGCCGGCGATGAGCAGTTCTTC.

The gene calls are TRBV4-1 and TRBJ2-5, with 9 bases fitting TRBD1. Per germline, CDR1 MGHRA and CDR2 YSYEKL. V gave up 1 base and J gave up 3 bases; unmatched junction bases: 9. The length of the CDR3 is 17 residues. The DNA for the CDR3 is TGCGCCAGCAGCCAAGGGTTCTCCGGGACAGGGAAAGAGACCCAGTACTTC. It codes for CASSQGFSGTGKETQYF.

The CDR3 reads CASKEVSGGAQEQYF. CDR3 nucleotides: TGTGCCAGCAAGGAAGTCAGCGGGGGGGCTCAGGAGCAGTACTTC. V gene TRBV27 combines with J gene TRBJ2-7, with TRBD2 matching 10 bases. The V and J ends lost 7 bases and 7 bases, in that order; junction bases with no gene match: 13. From germline, CDR1 is MNHEY and CDR2 SMNVEV (reference sequence). The length of the CDR3 is 15 residues.

The chain couples TRBV14 to TRBJ2-7; maybe TRBD1 (6 bases). This CDR3 region has 12 residues. Trimming took 8 bases from V and 3 from J, leaving 11 bases between them. CDR1 is SGHDN, CDR2 FVKESK, per germline. The CDR3 spells CASSWGLYEQYF. In DNA form, the CDR3 reads TGTGCCAGCTCCTGGGGGCTCTACGAGCAGTACTTC.

The CDR3, as DNA: TGTGCCAGCAGCCTCACAGGGAGTGAGCAGTACTTC. It yields the protein CASSLTGSEQYF. The chain uses TRBV5-6 and TRBJ2-7, with D possibly matching TRBD1 (6 bases). The V end lost 4 bases, the J end lost 7 bases, and 12 bases lay between the germline ends. Germline V CDR1 and CDR2: SGHDT, YYEEEE. CDR3 size: 12 residues.

This chain links TRBV4-2 with TRBJ1-3, with unresolved D. This CDR3 has 16 amino acids. Germline lookup yields CDR1 LGHNA and CDR2 YNFKEQ. The V and J ends lost 2 bases and 0 bases respectively, with 11 bases between them. The CDR3 DNA sequence: TGTGCCAGCAGCCAATACCGGGGAGGCTCTGGAAACACCATATATTTT. Residues: CASSQYRGGSGNTIYF.

This chain joins TRBV4-1 and TRBJ2-5; no clear D. The CDR3 sequence is 15 residues long. The germline CDR1 and CDR2 sequences are MGHRA and YSYEKL. V lost 4 bases to trimming and J lost 0 bases, with 12 bases between them. CDR3 sequence: CASSLIGLDQETQYF. The CDR3 nucleotides are TGCGCCAGCAGCCTTATCGGCCTCGACCAAGAGACCCAGTACTTC.

CDR3 in amino acids: CASSLPQGGTDTQYF. CDR3 DNA sequence: TGCGCCAGCAGCCTGCCCCAGGGCGGAACAGATACGCAGTATTTT. The chain uses TRBV4-1 and TRBJ2-3; possible D gene TRBD1, 5 bases. CDR1 and CDR2 from the germline V gene are MGHRA and YSYEKL. The CDR3 has 15 amino acids. Trimming took 4 bases from V and 3 from J, leaving 14 bases between them.

The chain recombines TRBV30 with TRBJ2-5; D is undetermined. The CDR3 sequence is 11 residues long. The V end lost 5 bases, the J end lost 4 bases, and 8 bases lay between the germline ends. Germline assignment: CDR1 GTSNPN and CDR2 SVGIG (reference sequence). The DNA for the CDR3 is TGTGCCTGGGATGTGGGAGAGACCCAGTACTTC. This encodes CAWDVGETQYF.

This clone occurred once. The chain recombines TRBV6-5 with TRBJ2-2; TRBD2 matches 7 bases. This CDR3 region has 16 residues. J was trimmed by 1 base and V by 0 bases; bases with no gene match: 2. Germline V gene sequence: CDR1 MNHEY, CDR2 SVGAGI. The CDR3 is CASSYSGGWNTGELFF. In DNA form, the CDR3 reads TGTGCCAGCAGTTACTCGGGGGGGTGGAACACCGGGGAGCTGTTTTTT.

V gene TRBV28 combines with J gene TRBJ2-1; D is uncertain. V lost 5 bases and J 5 bases, leaving 13 bases between the germline ends. Germline V lookup: CDR1 MDHEN, CDR2 SYDVKM. This CDR3 is 14 amino acids long. Written as DNA, the CDR3 is TGTGCCAGCAGTCCCCTTGCCGATGACAATGAGCAGTTCTTC. This encodes CASSPLADDNEQFF.

V gene TRBV6-1 combines with J gene TRBJ2-7; the match to TRBD1 covers 9 bases. Germline V gene lookup returns CDR1 MNHNS and CDR2 SASEGT. The CDR3 loop spans 17 amino acids. The trim removed 0 bases at V and 2 bases at J, leaving 8 bases unmatched. Written as DNA, the CDR3 is TGTGCCAGCAGTGAAGCCCAGACAGGGGGGTTCACCTACGAGCAGTACTTC. Its translation: CASSEAQTGGFTYEQYF.

About this clone: At the DNA level, this CDR3 is encoded by other sequences in the same sample as well. CDR3 in amino acids: CASSYSGLNTEAFF. DNA for the CDR3: TGTGCCAGCAGTTACAGTGGTTTGAACACTGAAGCTTTCTTT. The V and J genes are TRBV6-5 and TRBJ1-1; D is unclear. CDR3 length: 14 residues. The germline V and J ends were trimmed by 2 bases and 0 bases, with 7 bases remaining between them. Germline lookup yields CDR1 MNHEY and CDR2 SVGAGI.

CDR3 in DNA: TGCGCCAGCAGCCTAAAGGAACTAGCGGACTACGAGCAGTACTTC. Translation gives CASSLKELADYEQYF. The chain combines TRBV4-1 with TRBJ2-7; 8 nucleotides match TRBD2. The CDR3 sequence is 15 residues long. Germline V lookup: CDR1 MGHRA, CDR2 YSYEKL. Trimming at V came to 4 bases and at J to 3 bases, leaving 8 bases not matched to a gene.

This sequence joins TRBV13 and TRBJ2-1, with 9 bases that match TRBD2. The J segment lost 6 bases and the V segment lost 1 base, leaving 7 bases of the junction unmatched. Germline V gives CDR1 PRHDT, CDR2 FYEKMQ (reference sequence). CDR3 length: 16 amino acids. The CDR3 reads CASSLVREGKVNEQFF. CDR3 coding DNA: TGTGCCAGCAGCTTAGTGCGGGAGGGCAAGGTCAATGAGCAGTTCTTC.

This clone has a handful of counts. The genes are TRBV30 and TRBJ2-3, with 7 bases aligning to TRBD2. The CDR3 has 15 residues. CDR1 GTSNPN and CDR2 SVGIG come from the germline V gene (reference sequence). V dropped 1 base and J dropped 4; count of bases not matched to a gene: 8. CDR3 in amino acids: CAWSGTRGVADTQYF. The CDR3 coding sequence is TGTGCCTGGAGTGGGACTAGGGGAGTCGCAGATACGCAGTATTTT.

DNA of the CDR3: TGTGCCAGCAGTTTCGACTCCGCGACCTCCTACGAGCAGTACTTC. Protein sequence: CASSFDSATSYEQYF. This chain connects TRBV7-6 to TRBJ2-7, with no clear D. V dropped 6 bases and J dropped 0 bases, with 15 bases sitting between them. CDR1 is SGHVS and CDR2 is FNYEAQ in the germline V gene. The CDR3 has 15 residues.

The chain joins TRBV28 to TRBJ1-6, with a weak D call TRBD1 (6 bases). CDR3 length: 17 residues. In germline, CDR1 is MDHEN, CDR2 SYDVKM. V was cut by 5 bases and J by 0 bases, with 14 bases left in between. The CDR3 DNA follows: TGTGCCAGCAGTACAGGGTTTTTCAGCTCCTATAATTCACCCCTCCACTTT. It yields the protein CASSTGFFSSYNSPLHF.

V and J are TRBV4-3 and TRBJ2-1; 8 nucleotides agree with TRBD2. Trimming took 2 bases from V and 4 from J; bases not matched to a gene: 4. CDR3 length equals 15 residues. CDR1 and CDR2 (germline): LGHNA, YSLEER. This CDR3 is CASSQLGLEYNEQFF. The CDR3 DNA is TGCGCCAGCAGCCAATTGGGACTAGAGTACAATGAGCAGTTCTTC.

The chain employs TRBV29-1 and TRBJ2-7, with 10 bases matching TRBD1. V was clipped by 6 bases and J by 3 bases; unmatched bases: 5. Germline loops: CDR1 SQVTM, CDR2 ANQGSEA. The CDR3 runs to 13 residues. The CDR3, as DNA: TGCAGCGTACCGGGACAGGGGATCTACGAGCAGTACTTC. It is translated as CSVPGQGIYEQYF.

In this sample, this clone turned up once. V is TRBV2 and J is TRBJ2-1; TRBD1 matches at 7 bases. The length of the CDR3 is 15 residues. Germline V gives CDR1 SNHLY, CDR2 FYNNEI. Unmatched junction bases numbered 9, after V lost 6 bases and J lost 4 bases. The CDR3 region is CASRVDREIYNEQFF. CDR3 coding DNA: TGTGCCAGCAGGGTTGACAGGGAGATTTACAATGAGCAGTTCTTC.

The CDR3 region is CASSVQGTEQYF. The CDR3, as DNA: TGTGCCAGCAGTGTGCAGGGAACCGAGCAGTACTTC. V and J are TRBV25-1 and TRBJ2-7; tentative D call: TRBD1 (5 bases). Germline V gene data show CDR1 as MGHDK and CDR2 as SYGVNS. The CDR3 loop spans 12 amino acids. Trimming removed 4 bases at V and 6 bases at J, with 10 bases between.

This chain joins TRBV6-5 and TRBJ1-2, with a possible D match to TRBD1 (5 bases). V was cut by 2 bases and J by 9 bases, with 10 bases left in between. This CDR3 is built from 12 residues. Germline-derived CDR1 and CDR2 are MNHEY and SVGAGI. DNA for the CDR3: TGTGCCAGCAGTTACGCAGGGAAACGCTACACCTTC. Its translation is CASSYAGKRYTF.

CDR3 DNA: TGCGCCAGCAGAGCTCCTAACCGTTCAACTAATGAAAAACTGTTTTTT. Translated, it gives CASRAPNRSTNEKLFF. The rearrangement uses TRBV10-2 and TRBJ1-4; no definite D call. The CDR3 is 16 residues long. CDR1 is WSHSY, CDR2 SAAADI, per germline. Trimming stripped 6 bases from V and 0 bases from J, with 14 bases between.

This chain joins TRBV6-5 and TRBJ2-1; no clear D gene. Germline V lookup: CDR1 MNHEY, CDR2 SVGAGI. The germline V and J ends were trimmed by 2 bases and 4 bases, with 6 bases remaining between them. The CDR3 covers 13 residues. The CDR3 nucleotides are TGTGCCAGCAGTTACGTACAGTACAATGAGCAGTTCTTC. Residues: CASSYVQYNEQFF.

V gene TRBV7-8 combines with J gene TRBJ2-7; 8 bases are a match to TRBD2. Germline lookup yields CDR1 SGHVS and CDR2 FQNEAQ. The CDR3 totals 14 residues. Trimming removed 3 bases from V and 1 base from J; junction bases left unmatched: 2. The DNA for the CDR3 is TGTGCCAGCAGCTTGAGCGGGGGTTCCTACGAGCAGTACTTC. It specifies CASSLSGGSYEQYF.